A selection of T cell receptor beta chains follows, all from one sample in a study of blood T cell repertoires in COVID-19. Assay used: immunoSEQ multiplex PCR; TCRdb lists only in-frame clones, some missing. This table holds over 30,000 clones, about nine tenths found once. The sequencing input was peripheral blood. Every receptor here comes from a human donor in a cohort sampled during active COVID-19. The CDR3 runs from the conserved cysteine through the conserved F or W. Each record gives: V gene, D gene, J gene, clone size, CDR3 DNA, CDR3 protein. D genes are given only for firm matches. Where a row states a size, it is once, few, many or the class of an expanded clone; other rows omit it.

TRBV5-1	TRBD1	TRBJ1-2	few	TGCGCCAGCAGCGTGGGACAGCCTAACTATGGCTACACCTTC	CASSVGQPNYGYTF
TRBV7-6	NA	TRBJ1-4	NA	TGTGCCAGCAGCTTATTGCAGAATGAAAAACTGTTTTTT	CASSLLQNEKLFF
TRBV5-1	NA	TRBJ1-6	NA	TGCGCCAGCAGCTTGGGCATTACGGGTACTGTGGGTGATTCACCCCTCCACTTT	CASSLGITGTVGDSPLHF
TRBV6-4	TRBD2	TRBJ2-3	few	TGTGCCAGCAGTGACGGGACTAGCGGGGGGGCAGATACGCAGTATTTT	CASSDGTSGGADTQYF
TRBV7-9	NA	TRBJ1-1	NA	TGTGCCAGCACCAATTCTCCCTCAGGGAACACTGAAGCTTTCTTT	CASTNSPSGNTEAFF
TRBV28	NA	TRBJ2-2	NA	TGTGCCAGCAGTTTAGACACGGACTTAACCGGGGAGCTGTTTTTT	CASSLDTDLTGELFF
TRBV5-6	TRBD1	TRBJ2-6	NA	TGTGCCAGCAGCTTGGGGACAGGGGCTGGGGCCAACGTCCTGACTTTC	CASSLGTGAGANVLTF
TRBV7-9	TRBD1	TRBJ2-5	NA	TGTGCCAGCAGCTTAGATACAGGGGTGAGGGAGACCCAGTACTTC	CASSLDTGVRETQYF
TRBV7-2	NA	TRBJ1-2	NA	TGTGCCAGCAGGGGTATACTTGGGGCGAGTGGCTACACCTTC	CASRGILGASGYTF
TRBV5-4	NA	TRBJ2-1	once	TGTGCCAGCAGCTTTCCCCGAGATTCAGAGCAGTTCTTC	CASSFPRDSEQFF
TRBV6-5	NA	TRBJ2-4	NA	TGTGCCAGCAGTTTCGCTGGACAGCGTGAAAACATTCAGTACTTC	CASSFAGQRENIQYF
TRBV18	NA	TRBJ1-1	NA	TGTGCCAGCTCACCACAGGGGCCGGGGAACACTGAAGCTTTCTTT	CASSPQGPGNTEAFF
TRBV2	TRBD1	TRBJ1-4	NA	TGTGCCAGCAGCGTAGACAGGGCCCTAAATGAAAAACTGTTTTTT	CASSVDRALNEKLFF
TRBV2	NA	TRBJ2-1	NA	TGTGCCACCGTCAGGGGTAGAGTAAGCAATGAGCAGTTCTTC	CATVRGRVSNEQFF
TRBV3-1/TRBV3-2	NA	TRBJ1-3	NA	TGTGCCAGCAGCCCACAGGGCTTCTCTGGAAACACCATATATTTT	CASSPQGFSGNTIYF
TRBV27	NA	TRBJ2-3	NA	TGTGCCAGCAGGGGGCCATCAGATACGCAGTATTTT	CASRGPSDTQYF
TRBV7-9	NA	TRBJ2-3	NA	TGTGCCAGCACTAGCATCACAGATACGCAGTATTTT	CASTSITDTQYF
TRBV5-1	NA	TRBJ2-3	NA	TGCGCCAGCAGCTTGAGGGGTTCCAGTAGCACAGATACGCAGTATTTT	CASSLRGSSSTDTQYF
TRBV4-1	TRBD1	TRBJ1-1	NA	TGCGCCAGCAGCCACAATCCGGACAGGTCGAACACTGAAGCTTTCTTT	CASSHNPDRSNTEAFF
TRBV9	TRBD1	TRBJ1-2	NA	TGTGCCAGCAGCGTAGGCGGGACAGGGGGTGAAGGCTACACCTTC	CASSVGGTGGEGYTF
TRBV10-3	NA	TRBJ1-1	NA	TGTGCCACGGGGGAGTTGGACACTGAAGCTTTCTTT	CATGELDTEAFF
TRBV5-1	TRBD1	TRBJ1-1	NA	TGCGCCAGCAGCTTGCTGGACAGGGGGACTGAAGCTTTCTTT	CASSLLDRGTEAFF
TRBV7-9	TRBD1	TRBJ2-2	NA	TGTGCCGAATGGTTAGACAGGGGCCCCCTTCTTTCCACCGGGGAGCTGTTTTTT	CAEWLDRGPLLSTGELFF
TRBV27	NA	TRBJ2-1	NA	TGTGCCAGCAGTTCCCTATCAGGGTCTCACCCGGTTTATGAGCAGTTCTTC	CASSSLSGSHPVYEQFF
TRBV25-1	NA	TRBJ1-1	NA	TGTGCCAGCAGTGAAACCAGGGCCAGGGCAAACACTGAAGCTTTCTTT	CASSETRARANTEAFF
TRBV18	NA	TRBJ1-1	NA	TGTGCCAGCTCACCACAAAGAAGCGAAGCTTTCTTT	CASSPQRSEAFF
TRBV14	TRBD2	TRBJ2-5	NA	TGTGCCAGCAGCCAAGATCTGATCGGCAGCGGGGGAAAGGAAGAGACCCAGTACTTC	CASSQDLIGSGGKEETQYF
TRBV10-3	NA	TRBJ1-5	NA	TGTGCCATCAGCGCGGACATCCTTCAGCCCCAGCATTTT	CAISADILQPQHF
TRBV5-1	NA	TRBJ2-2	NA	TGCGCCAGCAGCTCTCAGGGTGTTGACACCGGGGAGCTGTTTTTT	CASSSQGVDTGELFF
TRBV6-6	TRBD1	TRBJ1-2	NA	TGTGCCAGCAGTCTACAGGGGGCGGATGGCTACACCTTC	CASSLQGADGYTF
TRBV28	TRBD1	TRBJ1-3	NA	TGTGCCAGCAGGACAGGGGTGGGTGGAAACACCATATATTTT	CASRTGVGGNTIYF
TRBV11-2	NA	TRBJ2-3	NA	TGTGCCAGCAGCCTCTCCTCAGGGGGGGATACGCAGTATTTT	CASSLSSGGDTQYF
TRBV18	TRBD2	TRBJ2-3	once	TGTGCCAGCTCACCAGCGGTAGCGGGAGCAGATACGCAGTATTTT	CASSPAVAGADTQYF
TRBV29-1	NA	TRBJ1-2	NA	TGCAGCGTTGAGAAGCCTTCAGGTGGCTACACCTTC	CSVEKPSGGYTF
TRBV21-1	NA	TRBJ1-1	NA	TGTGCCAGCAGCTTCCCGGGACAGAACATGAACACTGAAGCTTTCTTT	CASSFPGQNMNTEAFF
TRBV28	NA	TRBJ1-3	once	TGTGCCAGCAGTTTGGGGGGTGGAGGAGGAAACACCATATATTTT	CASSLGGGGGNTIYF
TRBV27	NA	TRBJ1-2	few	TGTGCCAGCAGTAATTCCCTCTATGGCTACACCTTC	CASSNSLYGYTF
TRBV7-2	NA	TRBJ2-2	once	TGTGCCAGCAGCTTAGGGACTCTGAACACCGGGGAGCTGTTTTTT	CASSLGTLNTGELFF
TRBV29-1	NA	TRBJ1-2	NA	TGCAGCGCCGGACAGACTTATGGCTACACCTTC	CSAGQTYGYTF
TRBV7-6	TRBD1	TRBJ1-1	NA	TGTGCCAGCAGCTTAGCCCCTACAGGGGTGACTGAAGCTTTCTTT	CASSLAPTGVTEAFF
TRBV6-5	TRBD1	TRBJ1-1	NA	TGTGCCAGCAGTTACTCGGGACAGCCCACTGAAGCTTTCTTT	CASSYSGQPTEAFF
TRBV10-3	NA	TRBJ1-4	NA	TGTGCCATCAGTGGGACCGGGACTTCTGGGGAAAAACTGTTTTTT	CAISGTGTSGEKLFF
TRBV28	NA	TRBJ1-2	NA	TGTGCCAGCAGCGACATTGGGGGGGCGGCCGGCTACACCTTC	CASSDIGGAAGYTF
TRBV5-6	TRBD1	TRBJ1-4	NA	TGTGCCAGCAGCCCAAACCCAGGGGGAGGCGAAAAACTGTTTTTT	CASSPNPGGGEKLFF
TRBV28	NA	TRBJ1-1	NA	TGTGCCAGCAGTTCCCCCGGGAGTAACACTGAAGCTTTCTTT	CASSSPGSNTEAFF
TRBV5-1	TRBD2	TRBJ2-1	NA	TGCGCCAGCAGCCCCTCTACTAGCGGGGGTCCTGGGAATGAGCAGTTCTTC	CASSPSTSGGPGNEQFF
TRBV7-9	TRBD1	TRBJ2-1	NA	TGTGCCAGCAGCCCCCCGGACAGGGTGCAGTTCTTC	CASSPPDRVQFF
TRBV7-9	NA	TRBJ1-1	NA	TGTGCCAGCAGCTCTACGCCCGTGACATCGGTTGTGGGCACTGAAGCTTTCTTT	CASSSTPVTSVVGTEAFF
TRBV3-1/TRBV3-2	NA	TRBJ2-2	few	TGTGCCAGCAGCCAACAGCGGACCGCGGGCACCGGGGAGCTGTTTTTT	CASSQQRTAGTGELFF
TRBV28	TRBD1	TRBJ2-2	once	TGTGCCAGCATTACCGGACAGGGTACCGGGGAGCTGTTTTTT	CASITGQGTGELFF
TRBV4-3	NA	TRBJ2-2	NA	TGCGCCAGCAGCCAACCAGGGTCCGGGGAGCTGTTTTTT	CASSQPGSGELFF
TRBV12-3/TRBV12-4	NA	TRBJ1-3	NA	TGTGCCAGCAGTTATGTAGAGGGAGACACCATATATTTT	CASSYVEGDTIYF
TRBV14	TRBD1	TRBJ1-2	NA	TGTGCCAGCAGCCGTAAAGACAGGGGCTGGGGCTACACCTTC	CASSRKDRGWGYTF
TRBV10-3	TRBD1	TRBJ1-2	NA	TGTGCCATCAGTGAGGACAGGGGGCCCCAACAGGACTATGGCTACACCTTC	CAISEDRGPQQDYGYTF
TRBV5-1	NA	TRBJ2-1	NA	TGCGCCAGCAGCTCGACAGCTAACTCCTACAATGAGCAGTTCTTC	CASSSTANSYNEQFF
TRBV11-2	TRBD2	TRBJ2-5	once	TGTGCCAGCAGCCCGCGACTAGCGGAAAAAGAGACCCAGTACTTC	CASSPRLAEKETQYF